This T cell receptor (beta chain) was profiled in a study of OX40 agonist ivuxolimab in advanced cancers. Blood was sampled at baseline, cycle 4 day 1, and cycle 7 day 1. Using immunoSEQ multiplex PCR, the repertoire was profiled, and TCRdb retains in-frame clones only, with some absent. The table has some 46,000 clones, approximately 80% seen once. Points on this clone: The antigen remains unidentified.

Broader study findings: CD4+ and CD8+ T cells in blood underwent clonal expansion by week 6 at 0.1 to 3.0 mg/kg. The work left the antigen specificity of expanded peripheral T cells undetermined.

Trimming pared 4 bases from V and 1 base from J, leaving 10 bases between. CDR3 length: 14 residues. Germline loops: CDR1 LNHDA, CDR2 SQIVND (reference sequence). Source: CD4+ or CD8+ T cells sorted from blood, taken in a trial of the OX40 agonist ivuxolimab. This receptor was obtained from an adult with an advanced solid tumor such as melanoma, head and neck, liver or kidney cancer. This chain joins TRBV19 and TRBJ2-5; no definite D call. CDR3 nucleotide sequence: TGTGCCAGTAGTAGATCCAGCAGCCAAGAGACCCAGTACTTC. Encoded protein: CASSRSSSQETQYF.